The source of this TCR beta chain is a study of T cells after yellow fever vaccination. Findings of the study overall: Subsequent booster samples again held most clones from primary vaccination (96% CD4, nearly 90% CD8).

They built TCR cDNA with 5'RACE template switching, a step that put in a universal primer site and UMIs. TCRdb reanalysed the 5' RACE reads using MiXCR and keeps one entry per CDR3 protein. This sample has around 500,000 distinct CDR3 sequences, with 21% found just once. Trimming left V 3 bases short and J 2 bases short, with 14 bases between. The CDR3 totals 17 residues. A word on this clonotype: Its antigen is not known.

The chain carries TRBV12-3 or TRBV12-4 and TRBJ2-6; D may be TRBD2 (6 bases). The TCR sequence derives from a man between 18 and 29 years old who received the YFV17D yellow fever vaccine. The sample consisted of PBMCs, taken less than 25 days after the first yellow fever vaccination. As DNA, the CDR3 is TGTGCCAGCAGTTTTGGGGGACTCTTTGCTGGGGCCAACGTCCTGACTTTC. This encodes CASSFGGLFAGANVLTF.